This T cell receptor (beta chain) was sequenced for a study of blood T cell repertoires in COVID-19. Assignments of participants to cohorts depended upon their own reported clinical history. Recovery meant two consecutive negative NP/OP PCR tests, professional clearance, or resolved symptoms. The germline V gene has CDR1 GTSNPN and CDR2 SVGIG (reference sequence). Germline trimming cut 3 bases from V and 6 bases from J; bases unmatched to any gene: 6. CDR3 length: 13 residues. In the study's own analysis: Scientists estimated how many nucleated cells there were by amplifying reference gene primers. Measured with immunoSEQ multiplex PCR; TCRdb has only the in-frame clones, and not every one. The DNA gave D and trimming, while V, J and clone size come from that table. The sample carries 250,000 to 400,000 clones, about 92% recorded once.

The sequence derives from a man in his 60s who had recovered from COVID-19. Sequenced sample: PBMCs or T cells enriched from blood (not recorded which). The chain employs TRBV30 and TRBJ2-7, with 9 bases lining up with TRBD2. CDR3 sequence reads: CAWRKRGAGEQYF. The CDR3 DNA sequence: TGTGCCTGGAGAAAGCGGGGGGCAGGCGAGCAGTACTTC.